This paragraph reports one TCR beta chain. The antigen is not known. The data stem from a study of T cell responses to AZD1222 COVID-19 vaccine. Assay used: immunoSEQ multiplex PCR; TCRdb lists only in-frame clones, some missing. The sample lists over 45,000 clones, about 90% occurring once. Notes on the study in general: Repertoires were obtained solely post-peak T cell response.

This CDR3 spans 15 amino acids. The germline V and J ends were trimmed by 4 bases and 1 base, with 14 bases remaining between them. From germline, CDR1 is SGHTS and CDR2 YDEGEE. V is TRBV5-8 and J is TRBJ1-1; D gene uncertain. This TCR was sampled from an adult who received the AZD1222 COVID-19 vaccine. The material was peripheral blood, obtained 28 days after the second AZD1222 dose. In DNA, the CDR3 is TGTGCCAGCAGCCCGGCCCATACACAGAACACTGAAGCTTTCTTT. This gives the protein CASSPAHTQNTEAFF. The whole variable domain, remainder taken from reference TRBV5-8 and TRBJ1-1, is EAGVTQSPTHLIKTRGQQATLRCSPISGHTSVYWYQQALGLGLQFLLWYDEGEERNRGNFPPRFSGRQFPNYSSELNVNALELEDSALYLCASSPAHTQNTEAFFGQGTRLTVV.